This T cell receptor beta chain was recorded in a study of blood T cell repertoires in COVID-19 (dated by TCRdb to about 2020). About the full investigation: Samples from collaborators originated in the United States, Italy and Spain and spanned both the acute and convalescent phases of COVID-19. Deeply sampled blood TCRbeta repertoires from subjects exposed to, actively infected with, or recovered from COVID-19 were included in the dataset. The sample metadata nearly always contained a de-identified subject ID, COVID-19 status, age in years and sex. HLA class I and class II types, where available, came from metadata supplied by the sample provider rather than from assay-based typing. Samples were obtained from the ongoing ImmuneRACE study (first 160 participants) and from 1,000 to 1,500 subjects provided by 6 global collaborators. A freely available public database, intended as a resource for researchers studying the immune response to SARS-CoV-2, is where the repertoires were released. The prospective study material was composed of cDNA or gDNA derived from T cells, B-cell-depleted T cells, or PBMCs.

Participants in the prospective study were enrolled through a virtual design, were aged roughly 18 to 100 years, and lived in some 24 United States geographic areas. In the prospective study, cohorts were assigned on the basis of participant-reported clinical history obtained from a screening survey and a study questionnaire. ImmuneRACE Cohort 3 recovered participants were defined by two consecutive negative NP/OP PCR tests, healthcare professional clearance, or symptom resolution. In the prospective study, mobile phlebotomists collected whole blood, serum and a nasopharyngeal or oropharyngeal swab from each participant. Prospective study participants could optionally give additional blood draws and questionnaires over an approximately 2-month period. Blood samples from the prospective study were shipped frozen or at room temperature prior to DNA extraction. TCRbeta CDR3 regions were amplified from genomic DNA using the immunoSEQ Assay, a bias-controlled multiplex PCR. Per the authors' processing: The number of nucleated cells in each sample was estimated from the amplification of reference gene primers within the assay. Sequence reads were collapsed and filtered to measure the absolute abundance of every unique TCRbeta CDR3 rearrangement. For each sample, productive Simpson clonality was calculated by taking the square root of Simpson's diversity index across productive rearrangements. TCRdb's version of the immuneACCESS table is confined to in-frame rearrangements and falls short of the full clone set. An unresolved V gene accounts for under half of the shortfall where checked; the remainder is of unknown origin. For V, J and clone size, that table is used; D and trimming come from the DNA. For this sample there are around 300,000 clones; under 90% appear just once. Roughly 1.9% of the sample rests with the top ten.

This clone was detected once. The antigen this receptor binds is unknown. Base qualities are not recorded, but no much larger clone differs from it by a single base. Inclusive of the bounding cysteine and phenylalanine, the CDR3 is 14 residues long. This entry keeps only the CDR3 DNA: 42 bases, framed from base 1. Trimming leaves V shorter by 5 bases and J shorter by 4 bases, with the junction holding 6 bases beyond the gene matches. CDR1 and CDR2, looked up from the germline V gene, are SGHRS and YFSETQ. Findings and caveats that apply to the study as a whole: The quantity of clinical and demographic metadata differed by source and by participant and was supplied without curation.

This clonotype originated in a woman in her sixties who had recovered from COVID-19. Sequenced: PBMCs or T cells enriched from blood (not recorded which). Rearrangement joined TRBV5-1 to TRBJ2-1, and 7 junction bases match TRBD2. The CDR3 protein is CASSTSAPYNEQFF. DNA sequence: TGCGCCAGCAGTACTAGCGCCCCTTACAATGAGCAGTTCTTC.